One T cell receptor beta chain is described in this entry. What it recognizes is unknown. TCRdb's copy holds only in-frame clones and misses some; the assay was immunoSEQ multiplex PCR. The sample shows about 73,000 clones, 82% of them seen only once. The data originate from a study of glioma-infiltrating T cells after dendritic cell vaccination. Isocitrate dehydrogenase mutation was absent in all glioblastoma patients. Germline CDR1 and CDR2: SGHVS and FNYEAQ. J gave up 2 bases and V 8 bases, and 6 bases lay outside the gene matches. This CDR3 has 14 residues. Whole-study findings and limits: Estimated pretreatment TIL content predicted outcome after dendritic cell vaccination.

The sample consisted of blood, taken before dendritic cell vaccination. The genes are TRBV7-6 and TRBJ2-5, with 9 bases that match TRBD2. The clonotype originates from a human donor with glioblastoma. CDR3 sequence (DNA): TGTGCCAGCCGGCTAGCGGGATCACAAGAGACCCAGTACTTC. It translates to CASRLAGSQETQYF.